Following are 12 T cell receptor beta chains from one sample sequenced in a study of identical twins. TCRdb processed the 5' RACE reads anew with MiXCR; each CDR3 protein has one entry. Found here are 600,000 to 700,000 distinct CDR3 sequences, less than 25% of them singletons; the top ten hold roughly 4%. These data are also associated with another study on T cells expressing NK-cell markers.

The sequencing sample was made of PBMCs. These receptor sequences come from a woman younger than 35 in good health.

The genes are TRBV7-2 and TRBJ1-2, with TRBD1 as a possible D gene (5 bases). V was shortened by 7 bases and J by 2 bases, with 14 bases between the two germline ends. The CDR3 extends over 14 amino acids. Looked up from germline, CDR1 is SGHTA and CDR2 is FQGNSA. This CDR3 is CASTLGGSNYGYTF. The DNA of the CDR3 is TGTGCCAGCACCTTGGGGGGATCCAACTATGGCTACACCTTC.

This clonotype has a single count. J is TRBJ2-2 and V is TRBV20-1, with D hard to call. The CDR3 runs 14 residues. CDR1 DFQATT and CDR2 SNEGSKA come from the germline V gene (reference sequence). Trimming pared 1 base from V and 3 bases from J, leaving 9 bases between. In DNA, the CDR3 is TGCAGTGCTAGAGGCCCTTTCTACACCGGGGAGCTGTTTTTT. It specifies CSARGPFYTGELFF.

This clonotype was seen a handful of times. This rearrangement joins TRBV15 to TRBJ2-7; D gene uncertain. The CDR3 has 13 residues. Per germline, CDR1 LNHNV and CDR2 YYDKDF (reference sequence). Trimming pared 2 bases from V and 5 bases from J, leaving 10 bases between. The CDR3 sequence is CATSRYSGDEQYF. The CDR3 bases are TGTGCCACCAGCAGATACAGTGGAGACGAGCAGTACTTC.

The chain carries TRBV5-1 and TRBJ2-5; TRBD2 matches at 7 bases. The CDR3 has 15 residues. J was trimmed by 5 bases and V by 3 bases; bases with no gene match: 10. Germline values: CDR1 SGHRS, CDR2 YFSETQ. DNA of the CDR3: TGCGCCAGCAGCTACGGACTAGGATTTCGGGAGACCCAGTACTTC. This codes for CASSYGLGFRETQYF.

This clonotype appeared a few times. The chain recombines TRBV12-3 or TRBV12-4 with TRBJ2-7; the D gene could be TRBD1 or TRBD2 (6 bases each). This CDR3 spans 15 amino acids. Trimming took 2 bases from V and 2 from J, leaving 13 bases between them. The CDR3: CASSLRARGPYEQYF. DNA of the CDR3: TGTGCCAGCAGTTTAAGGGCCCGGGGGCCCTACGAGCAGTACTTC.

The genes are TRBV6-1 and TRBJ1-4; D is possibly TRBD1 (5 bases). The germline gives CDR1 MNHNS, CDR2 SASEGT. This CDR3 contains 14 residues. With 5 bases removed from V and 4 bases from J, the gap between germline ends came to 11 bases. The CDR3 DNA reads TGTGCCAGCAGTCGACAGCGATATAATGAAAAACTGTTTTTT. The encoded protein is CASSRQRYNEKLFF.

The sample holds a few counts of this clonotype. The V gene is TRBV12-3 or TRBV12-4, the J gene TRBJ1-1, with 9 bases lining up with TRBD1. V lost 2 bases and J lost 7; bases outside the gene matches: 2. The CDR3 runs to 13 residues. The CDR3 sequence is CASSLYRGLEAFF. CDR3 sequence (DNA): TGTGCCAGCAGTTTATACAGGGGGCTTGAAGCTTTCTTT.

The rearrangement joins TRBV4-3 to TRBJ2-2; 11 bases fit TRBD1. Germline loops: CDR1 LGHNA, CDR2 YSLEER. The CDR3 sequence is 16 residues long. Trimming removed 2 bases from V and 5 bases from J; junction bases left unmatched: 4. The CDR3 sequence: CASSQRTGGQTGELFF. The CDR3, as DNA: TGCGCCAGCAGCCAACGGACAGGGGGCCAGACCGGGGAGCTGTTTTTT.

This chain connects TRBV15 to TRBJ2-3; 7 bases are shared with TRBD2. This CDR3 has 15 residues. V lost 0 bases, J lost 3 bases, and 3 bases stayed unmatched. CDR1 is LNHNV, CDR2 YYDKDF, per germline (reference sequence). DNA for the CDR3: TGTGCCACCAGCAGAGATGTACTAGCGACAGATACGCAGTATTTT. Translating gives CATSRDVLATDTQYF.

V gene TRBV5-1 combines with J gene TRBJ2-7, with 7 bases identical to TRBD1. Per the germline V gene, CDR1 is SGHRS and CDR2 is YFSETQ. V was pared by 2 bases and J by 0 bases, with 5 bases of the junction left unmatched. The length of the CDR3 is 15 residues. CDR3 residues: CASSLSTGSSYEQYF. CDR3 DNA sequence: TGCGCCAGCAGCTTATCGACAGGGAGCTCCTACGAGCAGTACTTC.

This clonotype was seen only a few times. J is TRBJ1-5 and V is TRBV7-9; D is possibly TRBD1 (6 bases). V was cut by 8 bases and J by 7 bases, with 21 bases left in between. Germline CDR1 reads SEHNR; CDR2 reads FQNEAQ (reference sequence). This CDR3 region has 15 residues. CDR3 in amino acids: CASSFEGGVSQPQHF. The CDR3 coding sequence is TGTGCCAGCTCCTTCGAGGGGGGGGTGAGCCAGCCCCAGCATTTT.

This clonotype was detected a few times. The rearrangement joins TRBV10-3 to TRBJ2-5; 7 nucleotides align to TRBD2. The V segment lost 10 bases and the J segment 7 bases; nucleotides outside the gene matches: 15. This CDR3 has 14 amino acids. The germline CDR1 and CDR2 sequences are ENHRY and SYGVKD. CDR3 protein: CATVDPGLLGTQYF. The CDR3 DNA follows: TGTGCCACCGTGGATCCGGGACTACTCGGGACCCAGTACTTC.